Listed here are 10 T cell receptor beta chains from one sample, sequenced in a study of control samples from healthy donors and cancer patients. Sequencing used immunoSEQ multiplex PCR; TCRdb keeps in-frame clones, though not all of them. The sample holds some 140,000 clones; over 90% are singletons and the top ten take over 12%. Sample: PBMCs. The source is a man in his fifties or sixties with colorectal cancer.

This clone has only one observation. Here the CDR3 DNA reads TGTGCCAGCAGTCCAGGAAGAAGTTACAATGAGCAGTTCTTC. Translating gives CASSPGRSYNEQFF. This sequence joins TRBV6-5 and TRBJ2-1; D not resolved. V lost 5 bases, J lost 4 bases, and 12 bases lay in between. Germline CDR1 MNHEY, CDR2 SVGAGI. This CDR3 is 14 amino acids long.

The chain employs TRBV19 and TRBJ2-2; perhaps TRBD1 as D (6 bases). The ends were cut back, 4 bases at V and 6 bases at J, with 15 bases in the middle. This CDR3 is 15 amino acids long. The germline CDR1 and CDR2 sequences are LNHDA and SQIVND (reference sequence). Here the CDR3 DNA reads TGTGCCAGTAGTAACGGACAGAGTCGGGCCGGGGAGCTGTTTTTT. It encodes CASSNGQSRAGELFF.

The rearrangement uses TRBV28 and TRBJ2-3; 7 bases agree with TRBD2. Germline-derived CDR1 and CDR2 are MDHEN and SYDVKM. The J segment lost 4 bases and the V segment lost 10 bases, leaving 8 bases of the junction unmatched. CDR3 length: 13 residues. The CDR3 sequence: CATGEGPSDTQYF. DNA of the CDR3: TGTGCCACCGGGGAGGGACCGTCAGATACGCAGTATTTT.

This chain connects TRBV12-3 or TRBV12-4 to TRBJ1-1, with unresolved D. This CDR3 is 13 amino acids long. Between the trimmed V and J ends, which lost 8 bases and 3 bases, there was a span of 13 bases. CDR3 sequence reads: CASGRSPYTEAFF. CDR3 coding DNA: TGTGCCAGCGGAAGATCACCCTACACTGAAGCTTTCTTT.

The rearrangement links TRBV10-1 to TRBJ2-1, with a possible D match to TRBD1 (6 bases). V lost 2 bases and J 6 bases, leaving 20 bases between the germline ends. CDR1 WNHNN and CDR2 SYGVQD come from the germline V gene (reference sequence). The CDR3 consists of 17 residues. The CDR3 is CASSETPGLLGGNEQFF. The CDR3 nucleotides read TGCGCCAGCAGTGAGACCCCCGGACTCCTAGGGGGCAATGAGCAGTTCTTC.

The chain joins TRBV12-3 or TRBV12-4 to TRBJ1-5; no firm D call. The CDR3 is 13 residues long. V shed 1 base and J shed 11 bases, with 12 bases lying between them. The CDR3 here is CASSLDPRTAQHF. In DNA, the CDR3 is TGTGCCAGCAGTTTAGACCCCCGAACGGCCCAGCATTTT.

The gene calls are TRBV6-5 and TRBJ1-5; perhaps TRBD1 as D (6 bases). This CDR3 contains 14 residues. V lost 6 bases and J 2 bases, leaving 11 bases between the germline ends. Germline loops: CDR1 MNHEY, CDR2 SVGAGI. The CDR3 coding sequence is TGTGCCAGCAGATTACGACAGGGCAATCAGCCCCAGCATTTT. This translates into CASRLRQGNQPQHF.

The chain recombines TRBV4-3 with TRBJ1-4; 7 bases match TRBD1. V shed 0 bases and J 0 bases; nucleotides not matched to a gene: 10. The CDR3 loop spans 19 amino acids. The germline V gene encodes CDR1 LGHNA and CDR2 YSLEER. The CDR3 DNA is TGCGCCAGCAGCCAAGATCATAGAACAGGGGTTGCAACTAATGAAAAACTGTTTTTT. Translated, it gives CASSQDHRTGVATNEKLFF.

The J gene is TRBJ1-4, the V gene TRBV29-1; 10 bases agree with TRBD1. This CDR3 is built from 14 residues. V was pared by 6 bases and J by 7 bases, with 8 bases of the junction left unmatched. In germline, CDR1 is SQVTM, CDR2 ANQGSEA. This chain's CDR3 is CSVASGTGAEKLFF. CDR3 nucleotides: TGCAGCGTGGCTTCCGGGACAGGGGCTGAAAAACTGTTTTTT.

J is TRBJ1-2 and V is TRBV3-1 (or the pseudogene TRBV3-2); D unclear. This CDR3 is built from 15 residues. Germline V gives CDR1 LGHDT, CDR2 YNNKEL (reference sequence). With 1 base removed from V and 4 bases from J, the gap between germline ends came to 13 bases. The CDR3 bases are TGTGCCAGCAGCCAAGGTGGCTCCGGGCCCTATGGCTACACCTTC. This encodes CASSQGGSGPYGYTF.